This TCR beta chain is from a study of cytotoxic CD8 clonotypes in ibrutinib-treated CLL. V gave up 1 base and J gave up 0 bases; unmatched junction bases: 9. Germline CDR1 reads SGHTA; CDR2 reads FQGNSA. This CDR3 contains 18 residues. Clones were read by immunoSEQ multiplex PCR, and TCRdb kept only the in-frame ones, dropping some. The table lists about 70,000 clones, approximately 90% of them singletons. This clonotype was obtained from a human donor with chronic lymphocytic leukemia. Sample: PBMCs, taken after 12 months of ibrutinib treatment. The chain carries TRBV7-2 and TRBJ1-5; 7 nucleotides line up with TRBD1. The CDR3 sequence: CASSLVPRQGYSNQPQHF. The CDR3 DNA follows: TGTGCCAGCAGCTTAGTCCCTAGACAGGGTTATAGCAATCAGCCCCAGCATTTT.